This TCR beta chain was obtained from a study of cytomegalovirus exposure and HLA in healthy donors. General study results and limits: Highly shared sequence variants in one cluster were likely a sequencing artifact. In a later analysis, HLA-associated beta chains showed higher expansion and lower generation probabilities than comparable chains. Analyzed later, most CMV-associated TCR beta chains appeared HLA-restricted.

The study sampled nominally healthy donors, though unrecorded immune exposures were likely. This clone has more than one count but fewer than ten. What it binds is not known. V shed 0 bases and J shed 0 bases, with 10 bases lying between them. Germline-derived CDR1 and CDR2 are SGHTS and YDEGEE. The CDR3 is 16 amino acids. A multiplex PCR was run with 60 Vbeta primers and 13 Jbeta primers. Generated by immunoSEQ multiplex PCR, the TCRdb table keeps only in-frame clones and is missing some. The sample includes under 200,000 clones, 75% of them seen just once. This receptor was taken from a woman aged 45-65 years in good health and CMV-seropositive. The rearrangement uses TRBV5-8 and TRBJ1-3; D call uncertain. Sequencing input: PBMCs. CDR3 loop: CASSLAAGYSGNTIYF. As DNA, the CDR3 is TGTGCCAGCAGCTTGGCGGCGGGTTACTCTGGAAACACCATATATTTT.